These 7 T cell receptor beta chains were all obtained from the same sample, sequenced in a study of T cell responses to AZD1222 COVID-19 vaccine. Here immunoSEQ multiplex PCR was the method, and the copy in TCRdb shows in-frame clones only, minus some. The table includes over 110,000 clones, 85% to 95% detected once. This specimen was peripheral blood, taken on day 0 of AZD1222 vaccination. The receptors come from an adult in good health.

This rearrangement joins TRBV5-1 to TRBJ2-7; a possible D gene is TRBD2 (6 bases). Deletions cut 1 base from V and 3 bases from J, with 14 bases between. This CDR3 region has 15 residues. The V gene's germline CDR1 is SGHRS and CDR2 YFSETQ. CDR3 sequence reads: CASSLLQGGDYEQYF. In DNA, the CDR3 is TGCGCCAGCAGCTTGCTTCAGGGCGGGGACTACGAGCAGTACTTC.

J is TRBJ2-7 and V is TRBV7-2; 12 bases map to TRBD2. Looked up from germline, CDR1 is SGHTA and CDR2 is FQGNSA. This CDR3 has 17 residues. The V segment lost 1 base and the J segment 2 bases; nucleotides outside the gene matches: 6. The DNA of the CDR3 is TGTGCCAGCAGCTTAGTGACTAGCGGGAGTAACCCCTACGAGCAGTACTTC. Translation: CASSLVTSGSNPYEQYF.

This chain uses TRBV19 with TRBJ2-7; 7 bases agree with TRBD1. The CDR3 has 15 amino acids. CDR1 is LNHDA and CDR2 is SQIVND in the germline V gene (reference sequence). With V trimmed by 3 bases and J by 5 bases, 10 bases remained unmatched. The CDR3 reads CASSIIADRINEQYF. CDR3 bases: TGTGCCAGTAGTATCATCGCGGACAGGATAAACGAGCAGTACTTC.

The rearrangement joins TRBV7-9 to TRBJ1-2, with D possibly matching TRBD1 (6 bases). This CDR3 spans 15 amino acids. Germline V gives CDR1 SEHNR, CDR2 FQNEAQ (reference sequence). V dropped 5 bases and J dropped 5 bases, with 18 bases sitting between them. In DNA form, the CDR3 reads TGTGCCAGCAGCACCCGACAGAAAGGGGGTTATGGCTACACCTTC. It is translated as CASSTRQKGGYGYTF.

This chain's CDR3 is CASSESGRGGVAVLQYF. In DNA, the CDR3 is TGCGCCAGCAGTGAGTCGGGGCGGGGGGGCGTCGCAGTACTTCAGTACTTC. The chain is built from TRBV10-2 and TRBJ2-7; 9 bases match TRBD2. The length of the CDR3 is 17 residues. The germline V gene encodes CDR1 WSHSY and CDR2 SAAADI. The trim removed 0 bases at V and 10 bases at J, leaving 16 bases unmatched.

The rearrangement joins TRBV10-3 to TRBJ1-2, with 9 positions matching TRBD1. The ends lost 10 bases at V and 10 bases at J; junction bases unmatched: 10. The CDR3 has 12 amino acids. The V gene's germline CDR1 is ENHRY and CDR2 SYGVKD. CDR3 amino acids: CASTPGQGSYTF. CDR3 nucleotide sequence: TGTGCCAGCACACCGGGACAGGGATCCTACACCTTC.

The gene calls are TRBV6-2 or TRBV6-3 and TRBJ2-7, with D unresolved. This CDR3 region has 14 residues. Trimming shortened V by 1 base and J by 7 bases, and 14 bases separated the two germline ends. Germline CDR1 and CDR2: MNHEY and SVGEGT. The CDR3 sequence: CASSYYGGTSEQYF. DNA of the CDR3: TGTGCCAGCAGTTACTACGGCGGCACGAGTGAGCAGTACTTC.